These 15 T cell receptor beta chains originate from one sample sequenced in a study of T-cell memory formation after mild COVID-19. TCRdb re-analysed the 5' RACE reads in MiXCR, keeping a single row per CDR3 protein. This sample has about half a million distinct CDR3 sequences, with about 18% found just once. Sequenced sample: PBMCs or a T cell subset sorted from them (not recorded which). All receptors derive from an adult woman who had mild COVID-19 (a few samples of this study predate the infection). Cell type and time point are not known.

This clonotype was counted only a few times. This chain uses TRBV7-2 with TRBJ2-1; TRBD1 aligns across 8 bases. CDR3 length equals 12 residues. V lost 5 bases to trimming and J lost 13 bases; unmatched junction nucleotides: 7. The germline CDR1 and CDR2 sequences are SGHTA and FQGNSA. CDR3 in DNA: TGTGCCAGCAGCCCCCCGGGACAGGTACAGTTCTTC. Amino acids: CASSPPGQVQFF.

Only a few counts were recorded for this clonotype. V usage is TRBV7-9 and J usage is TRBJ1-1; no clear D. The CDR3 spans 13 residues. Trimming removed 5 bases at V and 4 bases at J, with 11 bases between. Looked up from germline, CDR1 is SEHNR and CDR2 is FQNEAQ (reference sequence). Here the CDR3 reads CASSAYRSTEAFF. In DNA form, the CDR3 reads TGTGCCAGCAGCGCCTACAGATCCACTGAAGCTTTCTTT.

The CDR3 here is CASTRDRGGETQYF. The CDR3 region has the DNA TGCGCCAGCACCCGGGACAGGGGAGGAGAGACCCAGTACTTC. The V call is TRBV5-1, the J call TRBJ2-5; 10 nucleotides line up with TRBD1. The CDR3 loop spans 14 amino acids. V was pared by 6 bases and J by 4 bases, with 6 bases of the junction left unmatched. Looked up from germline, CDR1 is SGHRS and CDR2 is YFSETQ.

This clonotype has a count of ten or more. This sequence joins TRBV24-1 and TRBJ2-1, with D tentatively TRBD1 or TRBD2 (6 bases each). The length of the CDR3 is 16 residues. Germline V gene data show CDR1 as KGHDR and CDR2 as SFDVKD. With 1 base removed from V and 4 bases from J, the gap between germline ends came to 13 bases. The chain's CDR3 is CATSDFSGGEYNEQFF. Written as DNA, the CDR3 is TGTGCCACCAGTGATTTTTCCGGGGGCGAGTACAATGAGCAGTTCTTC.

This clonotype was seen only a few times. V gene TRBV7-6 combines with J gene TRBJ1-1, with D unclear. CDR3 length: 13 amino acids. CDR1 is SGHVS, CDR2 FNYEAQ, per germline. Trimming removed 5 bases at V and 0 bases at J, with 7 bases between. This CDR3 is CASSATMNTEAFF. Written as DNA, the CDR3 is TGTGCCAGCAGCGCCACCATGAACACTGAAGCTTTCTTT.

This clonotype was seen repeatedly, ten times or more. The chain combines TRBV6-1 with TRBJ2-7; 9 bases align to TRBD2. Germline V lookup: CDR1 MNHNS, CDR2 SASEGT. V lost 7 bases and J lost 0; bases outside the gene matches: 7. CDR3 size: 15 residues. The CDR3: CASKLAGMDSYEQYF. Written as DNA, the CDR3 is TGTGCCAGCAAACTAGCGGGTATGGACTCCTACGAGCAGTACTTC.

The rearrangement joins TRBV20-1 to TRBJ1-3; D is undetermined. The V and J ends lost 0 bases and 5 bases respectively, with 5 bases between them. Germline V gene data show CDR1 as DFQATT and CDR2 as SNEGSKA (reference sequence). This CDR3 has 12 amino acids. This CDR3 reads CSARDPRNTIYF. CDR3 DNA: TGCAGTGCTAGAGATCCGAGAAACACCATATATTTT.

The V gene is TRBV9, the J gene TRBJ2-1, with 11 bases lining up with TRBD2. Germline loops: CDR1 SGDLS, CDR2 YYNGEE. With V trimmed by 5 bases and J by 2 bases, 3 bases remained unmatched. CDR3 size: 15 residues. CDR3 loop: CASSVSGRAYNEQFF. CDR3 sequence (DNA): TGTGCCAGCAGTGTTAGCGGGAGGGCCTACAATGAGCAGTTCTTC.

This clonotype appeared a few times. The rearrangement links TRBV6-6 to TRBJ2-3; TRBD2 agrees at 11 bases. V shed 6 bases, J shed 0 bases, and the junction held 5 bases outside the gene matches. The CDR3 loop spans 16 amino acids. Germline assignment: CDR1 MNHNY and CDR2 SVGAGI (reference sequence). CDR3 sequence reads: CASRGLAATSTDTQYF. Here the CDR3 DNA reads TGTGCCAGCAGGGGACTAGCGGCAACTAGCACAGATACGCAGTATTTT.

This chain joins TRBV29-1 and TRBJ2-7; D perhaps matches TRBD1 (6 bases). Germline CDR1 SQVTM, CDR2 ANQGSEA. CDR3 size: 13 residues. Trimming shortened V by 4 bases and J by 3 bases, and 13 bases separated the two germline ends. CDR3: CSVAGTSNYEQYF. The CDR3 bases are TGCAGCGTTGCCGGGACATCAAACTACGAGCAGTACTTC.

The chain joins TRBV7-2 to TRBJ2-7, with D possibly being TRBD2 (5 bases). Trimming took 0 bases from V and 2 from J, leaving 11 bases between them. Germline V lookup: CDR1 SGHTA, CDR2 FQGNSA. This CDR3 spans 15 amino acids. The CDR3 DNA follows: TGTGCCAGCAGCTTAGCTGTAGCGCCTACCTACGAGCAGTACTTC. Translated: CASSLAVAPTYEQYF.

This clonotype was found a few times. This chain's CDR3 is CASSQVTEAQYF. The CDR3 DNA sequence: TGTGCCAGCAGCCAAGTTACGGAGGCCCAGTACTTC. The V and J genes are TRBV3-1 and TRBJ2-5; perhaps TRBD2 as D (5 bases). Germline V gene lookup returns CDR1 LGHDT and CDR2 YNNKEL (reference sequence). The CDR3 totals 12 residues. The germline V and J ends were trimmed by 1 base and 9 bases, with 9 bases remaining between them.

This clonotype has more than one count but fewer than ten. J is TRBJ2-1 and V is TRBV12-3 or TRBV12-4; 7 bases line up with TRBD2. The junction had 9 bases not matched to a gene; V was cut back by 3 bases and J by 10 bases. The CDR3 has 14 amino acids. The CDR3 DNA follows: TGTGCCAGCAGTTTCGCGGGAGTACTTGGAGAGCAGTTCTTC. Residues: CASSFAGVLGEQFF.

This clonotype has just a few counts. The chain has TRBV6-5 and TRBJ2-7, with TRBD2 identical over 11 bases. Germline-derived CDR1 and CDR2 are MNHEY and SVGAGI. The CDR3 sequence is 19 residues long. J lost 2 bases, V lost 1 base, and 13 bases had no gene match. The CDR3 loop is CASSYYPGLAETGPYEQYF. The CDR3 nucleotides are TGTGCCAGCAGTTACTATCCGGGACTAGCGGAGACGGGGCCCTACGAGCAGTACTTC.

The chain is built from TRBV7-6 and TRBJ2-3; D is unresolved. The CDR3 is 14 residues long. V was trimmed by 2 bases and J by 2 bases, leaving 8 bases between them. CDR1 SGHVS and CDR2 FNYEAQ come from the germline V gene. CDR3 residues: CASSLSKFTDTQYF. CDR3 DNA: TGTGCCAGCAGCTTATCCAAATTCACAGATACGCAGTATTTT. Drawing the rest from reference TRBV7-6 and TRBJ2-3, the complete variable domain is GAGVSQSPRYKVTKRGQDVALRCDPISGHVSLYWYRQALGQGPEFLTYFNYEAQQDKSGLPNDRFSAERPEGSISTLTIQRTEQRDSAMYRCASSLSKFTDTQYFGPGTRLTVL.